Shown below are 23 T cell receptor beta chains from a single sample sequenced in a study of T cells in Graves' hyperthyroidism and ophthalmopathy. Amplification of TCR beta CDR3 regions used RNA as the template. First-round RT-PCR with HTBI primers amplified the TCR CDR3 region. TCRdb independently ran MiXCR on the multiplex PCR reads; one entry per CDR3 protein. The repertoire includes hundreds of thousands of distinct CDR3 sequences, 13% to 15% of them detected once, and around 12% sits in the top ten. The sample consisted of blood. Receptors originate from a woman between 50 and 59 years old with Graves' ophthalmopathy.

The V gene is TRBV29-1, the J gene TRBJ2-7; TRBD2 agrees at 7 bases. This CDR3 is 15 amino acids long. Per the germline V gene, CDR1 is SQVTM and CDR2 is ANQGSEA. The V and J ends lost 2 bases and 3 bases, in that order; junction bases with no gene match: 10. The chain's CDR3 is CSVEFSQTGGYEQYF. The CDR3 bases are TGCAGCGTTGAATTCAGCCAGACGGGAGGCTACGAGCAGTACTTC.

The genes are TRBV7-9 and TRBJ1-3; D is unclear. The germline CDR1 and CDR2 sequences are SEHNR and FQNEAQ (reference sequence). Deletions cut 1 base from V and 0 bases from J, with 13 bases between. The CDR3 covers 17 residues. CDR3 region: CASSLVMGEHSGNTIYF. CDR3 DNA sequence: TGTGCCAGCAGCTTAGTGATGGGCGAACACTCTGGAAACACCATATATTTT. Supplemented by reference TRBV7-9 and TRBJ1-3, the full variable domain reads DTGVSQNPRHKITKRGQNVTFRCDPISEHNRLYWYRQTLGQGPEFLTYFQNEAQLEKSRLLSDRFSAERPKGSFSTLEIQRTEQGDSAMYLCASSLVMGEHSGNTIYFGEGSWLTVV.

This clonotype was detected only a few times. The chain links TRBV5-6 to TRBJ2-3; D gene ambiguous. The germline V gene has CDR1 SGHDT and CDR2 YYEEEE. Trimming removed 0 bases from V and 6 bases from J, with 11 bases in between. The CDR3 runs to 14 residues. The CDR3 coding sequence is TGTGCCAGCAGCTTGGGCAGGAGTTGGGATACGCAGTATTTT. It is translated as CASSLGRSWDTQYF. The full variable domain, completed using reference TRBV5-6 and TRBJ2-3, is DAGVTQSPTHLIKTRGQQVTLRCSPKSGHDTVSWYQQALGQGPQFIFQYYEEEERQRGNFPDRFSGHQFPNYSSELNVNALLLGDSALYLCASSLGRSWDTQYFGPGTRLTVL.

In its sample, this clonotype was seen many times. This chain joins TRBV12-3 or TRBV12-4 and TRBJ1-6, with TRBD1 matching 9 bases. The V segment lost 3 bases and the J segment 7 bases; nucleotides outside the gene matches: 4. The CDR3 extends over 15 amino acids. Written as DNA, the CDR3 is TGTGCCAGCAGTTTGACAGGGGGAGAGAATTCACCCCTCCACTTT. Protein product: CASSLTGGENSPLHF.

This clonotype was observed a few times. The V gene is TRBV15, the J gene TRBJ1-1; no clear D. Germline V gene lookup returns CDR1 LNHNV and CDR2 YYDKDF (reference sequence). The germline V and J ends were trimmed by 0 bases and 9 bases, with 14 bases remaining between them. The CDR3 runs 14 residues. The CDR3 sequence: CATSRDPGNSKAFF. In DNA, the CDR3 is TGTGCCACCAGCAGAGATCCCGGAAATTCAAAAGCTTTCTTT.

This clonotype has only a few counts. This may be a read error, as it is one base from a much larger clone. The CDR3 end shows no conserved phenylalanine or tryptophan, and so a read error is likely. V usage is TRBV12-3 or TRBV12-4 and J usage is TRBJ2-3; 9 bases agree with TRBD2. The V gene end was trimmed by 6 bases and the J gene end by 0 bases; junction bases not matched to a gene: 10. This CDR3 has 17 residues. The CDR3 loop is CASRVGIAGVSTDTQYS. DNA of the CDR3: TGTGCCAGCAGAGTCGGAATAGCGGGAGTAAGCACAGATACGCAGTATTCT.

This clonotype showed up many times. This chain joins TRBV6-1 and TRBJ2-1, with 9 bases aligning to TRBD1. V dropped 7 bases and J dropped 7; count of bases not matched to a gene: 11. The germline V gene encodes CDR1 MNHNS and CDR2 SASEGT. The CDR3 consists of 15 residues. The CDR3 region has the DNA TGTGCCAGCACCCCCATACAGGGGGCGGGTAATGAGCAGTTCTTC. It encodes CASTPIQGAGNEQFF.

This clonotype was seen many times. The CDR3 is CASSGGSELNTEAFF. The DNA for the CDR3 is TGCGCCAGCTCAGGTGGGTCAGAATTGAACACTGAAGCTTTCTTT. The rearrangement joins TRBV5-1 to TRBJ1-1, with unresolved D. Germline loops: CDR1 SGHRS, CDR2 YFSETQ. Between the trimmed V and J ends, which lost 7 bases and 0 bases, there was a span of 16 bases. The CDR3 spans 15 residues.

Note on this clonotype: A read error may explain this, as a much larger clone is one base away. The CDR3 spells CASSKGSNQPQHF. Written as DNA, the CDR3 is TGCGCCAGCAGCAAGGGCAGTAATCAGCCCCAGCATTTT. The chain employs TRBV5-1 and TRBJ1-5; D gene uncertain. The V and J ends lost 4 bases and 4 bases respectively, with 9 bases between them. Germline V gives CDR1 SGHRS, CDR2 YFSETQ. CDR3 length: 13 amino acids.

Ten or more counts support this clonotype. This chain connects TRBV12-3 or TRBV12-4 to TRBJ2-1; D is unresolved. The length of the CDR3 is 15 residues. Trimming removed 3 bases at V and 0 bases at J, with 9 bases between. The CDR3 DNA reads TGTGCCAGCAGTTTGCGGCGCAGCTCCTACAATGAGCAGTTCTTC. Protein sequence: CASSLRRSSYNEQFF.

In this sample, this clonotype turned up many times. The gene calls are TRBV2 and TRBJ1-2, with 8 bases identical to TRBD1. J was trimmed by 4 bases and V by 7 bases; bases with no gene match: 8. Germline V gene sequence: CDR1 SNHLY, CDR2 FYNNEI. The CDR3 length is 14 residues. CDR3 in amino acids: CASTATGAVYGYTF. In DNA form, the CDR3 reads TGTGCCAGCACCGCGACAGGGGCGGTCTATGGCTACACCTTC.

This clonotype was detected ten times or more. The V gene is TRBV6-6, the J gene TRBJ1-1; possibly TRBD1 for D (6 bases). The CDR3 is made up of 16 amino acids. Germline V lookup: CDR1 MNHNY, CDR2 SVGAGI (reference sequence). The V and J ends lost 2 bases and 3 bases respectively, with 16 bases between them. CDR3 in amino acids: CASSYPDQYRDTEAFF. For the CDR3, the DNA is TGTGCCAGCAGTTACCCTGACCAATACAGGGACACTGAAGCTTTCTTT.

This clonotype showed up many times. The chain couples TRBV12-3 or TRBV12-4 to TRBJ2-1, with D unresolved. V lost 4 bases to trimming and J lost 10 bases, with 17 bases between them. The CDR3 totals 14 residues. This chain's CDR3 is CASSSPTQKAEQFF. CDR3 bases: TGTGCCAGCAGTTCTCCGACCCAAAAAGCGGAGCAGTTCTTC.

CDR3 sequence reads: CASSRGTELDSPLHF. The CDR3 DNA is TGCGCCAGCAGCCGAGGGACAGAGCTGGATTCACCCCTCCACTTT. This sequence joins TRBV4-3 and TRBJ1-6; 7 nucleotides match TRBD1. CDR1 and CDR2 from the germline V gene are LGHNA and YSLEER. This CDR3 spans 15 amino acids. The V and J ends lost 4 bases and 8 bases, in that order; junction bases with no gene match: 8.

This clonotype was detected ten times or more. This sequence joins TRBV24-1 and TRBJ2-2; TRBD2 matches at 15 bases. The germline CDR1 and CDR2 sequences are KGHDR and SFDVKD. The CDR3 has 19 amino acids. With V trimmed by 4 bases and J by 3 bases, 8 bases remained unmatched. The CDR3 spells CATSDQTGTSGRYTGELFF. CDR3 nucleotide sequence: TGTGCCACCAGTGACCAGACCGGGACTAGCGGGAGGTACACCGGGGAGCTGTTTTTT.

This clonotype showed up many times. CDR3 protein: CASSRTGGGFNEQFF. The CDR3, as DNA: TGCGCCAGCAGCCGAACAGGGGGCGGTTTCAATGAGCAGTTCTTC. The rearrangement joins TRBV5-1 to TRBJ2-1, with 9 bases matching TRBD1. Germline V CDR1 and CDR2: SGHRS, YFSETQ. The junction had 8 bases not matched to a gene; V was cut back by 4 bases and J by 6 bases. The CDR3 consists of 15 residues.

The chain links TRBV11-1 to TRBJ1-1; no definite D call. V was cut by 1 base and J by 8 bases, with 5 bases left in between. The CDR3 extends over 11 amino acids. Germline V gene lookup returns CDR1 SGHAT and CDR2 FQDESV (reference sequence). The CDR3 nucleotides read TGTGCCAGCAGCTTAGGAAAAGAAGCTTTCTTT. Translating it yields CASSLGKEAFF.

CDR3 nucleotide sequence: TGTGCCAGCAGCCAATCCTTAAGACTGGAGAACACCGGGGAGCTGTTTTTT. It encodes CASSQSLRLENTGELFF. The gene calls are TRBV4-2 and TRBJ2-2, with no clear D. V lost 2 bases and J 1 base, leaving 14 bases between the germline ends. There are 17 residues in the CDR3. Germline loops: CDR1 LGHNA, CDR2 YNFKEQ.

There are a few counts of this clonotype. The gene calls are TRBV18 and TRBJ1-3; tentatively, D is TRBD1 (5 bases). Germline V CDR1 and CDR2: KGHSH, LQKENI. V was cut by 3 bases and J by 0 bases, with 12 bases left in between. CDR3 length equals 16 residues. The CDR3, as DNA: TGTGCCAGCTCACCCGATGGACAAATCTCTGGAAACACCATATATTTT. It yields the protein CASSPDGQISGNTIYF.

The chain employs TRBV5-1 and TRBJ2-7; 10 bases align to TRBD1. J was trimmed by 6 bases and V by 1 base; bases with no gene match: 10. The CDR3 length is 16 residues. Germline V gene sequence: CDR1 SGHRS, CDR2 YFSETQ. The chain's CDR3 is CASSLTPGQGSVEQYF. The CDR3 bases are TGCGCCAGCAGCTTGACTCCGGGACAGGGGTCTGTCGAGCAGTACTTC.

This clonotype was recorded at least ten times. The rearrangement joins TRBV28 to TRBJ1-2; TRBD1 matches 8 bases. CDR3 size: 13 residues. Germline CDR1 reads MDHEN; CDR2 reads SYDVKM. The junction had 6 bases not matched to a gene; V was cut back by 4 bases and J by 8 bases. CDR3 in amino acids: CASSSTGDQGYTF. The CDR3 DNA reads TGTGCCAGCAGTTCGACAGGGGATCAGGGCTACACCTTC.

This clonotype has ten or more counts. The rearrangement uses TRBV2 and TRBJ2-2; D is possibly TRBD1 (5 bases). V shed 8 bases and J shed 2 bases, with 27 bases lying between them. The CDR3 is 19 amino acids. Germline CDR1 SNHLY, CDR2 FYNNEI. CDR3 bases: TGTGCCAGCGGGGCAATGCATCCTTTTTCGTTGATAAACACCGGGGAGCTGTTTTTT. Its protein is CASGAMHPFSLINTGELFF.

This clonotype was counted only a few times. This chain connects TRBV28 to TRBJ1-2; D gene uncertain. The germline V gene has CDR1 MDHEN and CDR2 SYDVKM. V was trimmed by 3 bases and J by 2 bases, leaving 4 bases between them. The CDR3 totals 12 residues. In DNA, the CDR3 is TGTGCCAGCAGTTTGAACAACTATGGCTACACCTTC. Translating it yields CASSLNNYGYTF.